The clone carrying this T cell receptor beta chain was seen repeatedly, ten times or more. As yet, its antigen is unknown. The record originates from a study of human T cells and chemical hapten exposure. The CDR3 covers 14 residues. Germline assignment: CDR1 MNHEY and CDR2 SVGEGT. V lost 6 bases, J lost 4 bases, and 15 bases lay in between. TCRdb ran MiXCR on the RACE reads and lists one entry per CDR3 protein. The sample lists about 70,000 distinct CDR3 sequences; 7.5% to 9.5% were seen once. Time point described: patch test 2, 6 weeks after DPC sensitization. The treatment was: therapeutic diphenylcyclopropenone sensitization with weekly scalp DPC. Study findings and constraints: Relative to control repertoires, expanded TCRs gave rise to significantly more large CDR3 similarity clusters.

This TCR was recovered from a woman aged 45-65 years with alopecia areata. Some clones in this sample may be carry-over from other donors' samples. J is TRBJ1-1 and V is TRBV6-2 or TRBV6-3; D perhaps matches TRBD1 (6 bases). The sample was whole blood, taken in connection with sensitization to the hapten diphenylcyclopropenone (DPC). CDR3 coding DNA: TGTGCCAGCAGCCCCGGGGGGCAGGCCACTGAAGCTTTCTTT. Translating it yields CASSPGGQATEAFF.